The T cell receptor beta chain under discussion was sequenced for a study of blood T cell repertoires in COVID-19. As for the study in general: Samples of COVID-19 (acute and convalescent) were obtained from the United States, Italy and Spain. T cells, B-cell-depleted T cells, or PBMCs supplied cDNA or gDNA.

Recruitment covered about 26 US areas and drew participants whose ages spanned about 18 to 100 years. As handled by the study authors: Cell counts per sample came from amplifying reference gene primers. Clones were sequenced by immunoSEQ multiplex PCR, and TCRdb holds only the in-frame ones, with some missing. The DNA gave D and trimming, while V, J and clone size come from that table. The sample contains hundreds of thousands of clones, about 90% of which appear only once. CDR1 is KGHSH, CDR2 LQKENI, per germline. V shed 6 bases, J shed 5 bases, and the junction held 11 bases outside the gene matches. The CDR3 contains 15 residues.

The sequencing sample was made of PBMCs or T cells enriched from blood (not recorded which). The clonotype was recovered from a young woman with acute COVID-19. The chain joins TRBV18 to TRBJ1-1, with 8 bases that match TRBD1. The CDR3 DNA reads as TGTGCCAGCTCGCACATGGACAGGGTTGAAACTGAAGCTTTCTTT. Residues: CASSHMDRVETEAFF.